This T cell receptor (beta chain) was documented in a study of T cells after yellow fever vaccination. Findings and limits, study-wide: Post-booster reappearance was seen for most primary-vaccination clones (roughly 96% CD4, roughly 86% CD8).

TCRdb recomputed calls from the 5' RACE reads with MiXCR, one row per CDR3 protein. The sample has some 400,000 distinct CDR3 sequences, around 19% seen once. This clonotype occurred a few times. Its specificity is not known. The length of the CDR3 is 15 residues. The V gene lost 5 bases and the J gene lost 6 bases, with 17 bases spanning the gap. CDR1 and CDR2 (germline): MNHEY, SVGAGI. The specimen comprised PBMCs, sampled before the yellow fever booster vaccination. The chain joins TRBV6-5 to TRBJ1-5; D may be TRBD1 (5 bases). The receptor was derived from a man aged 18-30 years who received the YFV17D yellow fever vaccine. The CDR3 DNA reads TGTGCCAGCAGTATGGGGGGGGGTATTGTTCAGCCCCAGCATTTT. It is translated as CASSMGGGIVQPQHF.